This is a list of T cell receptor beta chains from one sample in a study of blood T cell repertoires in COVID-19. Here immunoSEQ multiplex PCR was the method, and the copy in TCRdb shows in-frame clones only, minus some. Of 100,000 or so clones listed, roughly 85% are singletons. The sample taken for sequencing was peripheral blood. The receptors derive from a woman of 80 years or more with acute or convalescent COVID-19. Both conserved end residues are part of each CDR3. D genes are given only for firm matches. A row's size may be missing; if present it is once, few, many or a size class.

clone_size	v_call	d_call	j_call	cdr3_aa	cdr3_nt
-	TRBV6-5	TRBD1	TRBJ2-7	CASSTTQDRVYEQYF	TGTGCCAGCAGTACGACCCAAGACAGGGTCTACGAGCAGTACTTC
-	TRBV15	TRBD1	TRBJ2-5	CATSSPGTGFQETQYF	TGTGCCACCAGCAGCCCCGGGACAGGGTTTCAAGAGACCCAGTACTTC
-	TRBV29-1	TRBD1	TRBJ1-3	CSVVTGGNTIYF	TGCAGCGTCGTGACAGGGGGAAACACCATATATTTT
-	TRBV7-9	-	TRBJ2-5	CASSSGLSWETQYF	TGTGCCAGCAGCTCAGGACTCTCCTGGGAGACCCAGTACTTC
-	TRBV11-3	-	TRBJ1-1	CASSSQTVAGTEAFF	TGTGCCAGCAGCTCCCAGACAGTCGCTGGGACTGAAGCTTTCTTT
-	TRBV28	-	TRBJ2-7	CASSLGGTSGNEQYF	TGTGCCAGCAGTTTAGGGGGGACTTCAGGGAACGAGCAGTACTTC
once	TRBV15	-	TRBJ1-1	CATSRTAGNTEAFF	TGTGCCACCAGCAGGACCGCGGGGAACACTGAAGCTTTCTTT
-	TRBV5-5	TRBD1	TRBJ1-4	CASSLEGATNEKLFF	TGTGCCAGCAGCTTGGAGGGGGCGACTAATGAAAAACTGTTTTTT
few	TRBV5-1	-	TRBJ1-2	CASSPSTDDLGYTF	TGCGCCAGCAGCCCCTCGACAGATGACCTTGGCTACACCTTC
-	TRBV5-1	-	TRBJ2-2	CASSTGNTGELFF	TGCGCCAGCAGCACAGGAAACACCGGGGAGCTGTTTTTT
-	TRBV19	TRBD1	TRBJ1-1	CASSIGGGGTEAFF	TGTGCCAGTAGTATAGGAGGGGGCGGCACTGAAGCTTTCTTT
once	TRBV28	TRBD1	TRBJ1-6	CASSPSGGSPLHF	TGTGCCAGCAGTCCCTCAGGGGGTTCACCCCTCCACTTT
-	TRBV10-1	-	TRBJ2-1	CASSERRVTSYNEQFF	TGCGCCAGCAGTGAACGGCGGGTCACCTCCTACAATGAGCAGTTCTTC
-	TRBV18	-	TRBJ1-2	CASSSGGGYGYTF	TGTGCCAGCTCTTCTGGGGGAGGATATGGCTACACCTTC
-	TRBV5-1	-	TRBJ1-5	CASSPGGGDHQPQHF	TGCGCCAGCAGCCCGGGTGGCGGTGACCATCAGCCCCAGCATTTT
-	TRBV2	TRBD1	TRBJ1-4	CASSSRQGGEKLFF	TGTGCCAGCAGTTCCCGACAGGGTGGAGAAAAACTGTTTTTT
-	TRBV6-1	TRBD1	TRBJ2-2	CASSSGTGRKLFF	TGTGCCAGCAGTTCCGGGACAGGGAGGAAGCTGTTTTTT
-	TRBV11-2	TRBD2	TRBJ2-2	CASHRLAGGGELFF	TGTGCCAGCCATAGACTAGCGGGAGGCGGGGAGCTGTTTTTT
-	TRBV19	-	TRBJ1-1	CASSIAGGSPEAFF	TGTGCCAGTAGTATAGCCGGGGGATCCCCTGAAGCTTTCTTT
-	TRBV5-4	-	TRBJ1-2	CASSLAGVKGYTF	TGTGCCAGCAGCTTGGCCGGGGTCAAGGGCTACACCTTC
-	TRBV11-3	-	TRBJ1-3	CASSLRSGSGNTIYF	TGTGCCAGCAGCTTGCGATCGGGCTCTGGAAACACCATATATTTT
few	TRBV3-1/TRBV3-2	-	TRBJ2-7	CASSQGRESAGQYF	TGTGCCAGCAGCCAAGGACGGGAGAGTGCGGGGCAGTACTTC
-	TRBV7-8	-	TRBJ1-1	CASSFRVENTEAFF	TGTGCCAGCAGCTTCAGGGTAGAGAACACTGAAGCTTTCTTT
-	TRBV6-2/TRBV6-3	-	TRBJ1-5	CASSFSQDGSNQLQHF	TGTGCCAGCAGTTTCTCCCAAGACGGTAGCAATCAGCTCCAGCATTTT
-	TRBV5-6	-	TRBJ1-1	CASSFSGTVRNTEAFF	TGTGCCAGCAGCTTCTCCGGCACAGTAAGGAACACTGAAGCTTTCTTT
-	TRBV5-4	TRBD2	TRBJ2-3	CASSSKLAGEDTQYF	TGTGCCAGCAGTTCTAAACTAGCGGGAGAGGATACGCAGTATTTT
-	TRBV29-1	TRBD1	TRBJ1-2	CSVRTGDVYGYTF	TGCAGCGTCAGGACAGGGGATGTCTATGGCTACACCTTC
once	TRBV25-1	-	TRBJ1-5	CASSDPDRPNQPQHF	TGTGCCAGCAGTGACCCCGACAGACCAAATCAGCCCCAGCATTTT
-	TRBV27	-	TRBJ1-1	CASSNDRYTEAFF	TGTGCCAGCAGCAACGACAGATACACTGAAGCTTTCTTT
-	TRBV11-2	TRBD1	TRBJ1-2	CASSQTDRGHGYTF	TGTGCCAGCAGCCAGACCGACAGGGGGCACGGCTACACCTTC
-	TRBV4-3	-	TRBJ2-4	CASSQDMAGADIQYF	TGCGCCAGCAGCCAAGATATGGCAGGGGCGGACATTCAGTACTTC
-	TRBV5-4	-	TRBJ1-2	CASSPVGYGYTF	TGTGCCAGCAGCCCGGTCGGCTATGGCTACACCTTC
few	TRBV9	TRBD1	TRBJ1-1	CASSVRTGDDEAFF	TGTGCCAGCAGCGTCCGGACAGGGGACGATGAAGCTTTCTTT
-	TRBV5-1	-	TRBJ1-4	CASSNSGRNEKLFF	TGCGCCAGCAGTAATTCGGGGAGAAATGAAAAACTGTTTTTT
-	TRBV27	-	TRBJ2-7	CASSLRQTSYEQYF	TGTGCCAGCAGTTTGCGACAGACCTCCTACGAGCAGTACTTC
-	TRBV30	TRBD1	TRBJ1-4	CAWSVVSGTGFEKLFF	TGTGCCTGGAGTGTAGTCTCCGGGACAGGGTTTGAAAAACTGTTTTTT
-	TRBV19	TRBD1	TRBJ1-5	CASTLTGEGQPQHF	TGTGCCAGTACGTTGACAGGGGAAGGCCAGCCCCAGCATTTT
-	TRBV9	-	TRBJ2-5	CASSVGSQGIGETQYF	TGTGCCAGCAGCGTAGGGTCTCAGGGTATCGGAGAGACCCAGTACTTC
-	TRBV7-9	TRBD1	TRBJ2-7	CASRPTGGRIYEQYF	TGTGCCAGCAGACCGACAGGGGGAAGGATCTACGAGCAGTACTTC
-	TRBV13	-	TRBJ2-6	CASSPALGGAGANVLTF	TGTGCCAGCAGCCCGGCATTGGGGGGAGCTGGGGCCAACGTCCTGACTTTC
-	TRBV19	-	TRBJ1-2	CASSIVGGPGYGYTF	TGTGCCAGTAGTATCGTAGGAGGGCCAGGCTATGGCTACACCTTC
-	TRBV6-5	-	TRBJ2-7	CASSSPGLSYEQYF	TGTGCCAGCAGCTCGCCAGGGCTTAGCTACGAGCAGTACTTC
-	TRBV9	-	TRBJ1-2	CASSVGGGDGYTF	TGTGCCAGCAGCGTAGGCGGGGGCGATGGCTACACCTTC
-	TRBV7-2	TRBD2	TRBJ2-1	CASSFLAGGILVNEQFF	TGTGCCAGCAGCTTTCTCGCGGGAGGTATATTAGTCAATGAGCAGTTCTTC
-	TRBV28	TRBD1	TRBJ2-7	CASSPPGQGSGLYEQYF	TGTGCCAGCAGTCCCCCGGGACAGGGATCGGGTTTGTACGAGCAGTACTTC
-	TRBV9	-	TRBJ1-3	CASSVDSLSGNTIYF	TGTGCCAGCAGCGTAGACAGCCTCTCTGGAAACACCATATATTTT
-	TRBV5-1	TRBD1	TRBJ2-7	CASSLAGDRGNEQYF	TGCGCCAGCAGCTTGGCAGGGGACAGGGGTAACGAGCAGTACTTC
once	TRBV30	-	TRBJ1-1	CASDNKLNTEAFF	TGTGCATCCGATAACAAACTGAACACTGAAGCTTTCTTT
-	TRBV2	TRBD1	TRBJ1-5	CASSGQGGSNQPQHF	TGTGCCAGCAGTGGACAGGGGGGTAGCAATCAGCCCCAGCATTTT
once	TRBV6-2/TRBV6-3	TRBD2	TRBJ2-5	CASSYPAGGSQYQETQYF	TGTGCCAGCAGTTACCCGGCGGGGGGGAGCCAGTACCAAGAGACCCAGTACTTC
-	TRBV29-1	-	TRBJ2-7	CSVSQGLRYEQYF	TGCAGCGTATCCCAGGGGCTGAGGTACGAGCAGTACTTC
once	TRBV6-4	TRBD2	TRBJ2-3	CASSIAGGTDTQYF	TGTGCCAGCAGTATAGCGGGAGGCACAGATACGCAGTATTTT
-	TRBV9	-	TRBJ1-6	CASSGPEGSPLHF	TGTGCCAGCAGCGGACCAGAGGGTTCACCCCTCCACTTT
-	TRBV7-2	TRBD1	TRBJ1-1	CASSKVPGQGWGTEAFF	TGTGCCAGCAGCAAAGTCCCGGGACAGGGCTGGGGCACTGAAGCTTTCTTT
few	TRBV19	-	TRBJ2-1	CASTLGQNSYNEQFF	TGTGCCAGTACCTTAGGACAGAACTCCTACAATGAGCAGTTCTTC
-	TRBV7-9	-	TRBJ2-3	CASSSTDTQYF	TGTGCCAGCAGCTCAACAGATACGCAGTATTTT
once	TRBV11-1	TRBD2	TRBJ2-5	CASSPGTSGRLETQYF	TGTGCCAGCAGCCCAGGGACTAGCGGGAGACTAGAGACCCAGTACTTC